The T cell receptor (beta chain) under discussion was sequenced for a study of shared clonotypes between healthy human individuals. Germline CDR1 is PRHDT and CDR2 is FYEKMQ (reference sequence). V lost 4 bases, J lost 2 bases, and 15 bases lay in between. CDR3 length: 15 amino acids. As concerns this clone: What it binds is unknown.

Terminally differentiated effector memory CD45RA+ cells were left out of the naive CD8 fraction, which was CD45RO-negative and positively selected for CCR7. Original handling: Filtering of immunoSEQ junctional sequences could not match full-length read filtering. Clones were read by immunoSEQ multiplex PCR, and TCRdb kept only the in-frame ones, dropping some. That table is the source of V, J and clone size, and D and trimming were worked out from the DNA. The table has about 2 million clones, less than 95% seen once. Study results and caveats: Across four donors, naive CD4 shared around 5%, naive CD8 more than 3%, memory CD4 approximately 2.5%, memory CD8 over 0.3%. Deeper or shallower sequencing was expected to change how clonotypes are shared among donors. In contrast to clonotypes shared by all four donors, non-shared clonotypes had lower generation probabilities.

The chain links TRBV13 to TRBJ2-7; a possible D gene is TRBD2 (6 bases). The receptor was isolated from a man in his late teens or twenties in good health. Material: naive CD8+ T cells sorted from blood. The CDR3 spells CASSSGLSKTYEQYF. The DNA for the CDR3 is TGTGCCAGCAGCTCCGGACTAAGCAAGACCTACGAGCAGTACTTC.